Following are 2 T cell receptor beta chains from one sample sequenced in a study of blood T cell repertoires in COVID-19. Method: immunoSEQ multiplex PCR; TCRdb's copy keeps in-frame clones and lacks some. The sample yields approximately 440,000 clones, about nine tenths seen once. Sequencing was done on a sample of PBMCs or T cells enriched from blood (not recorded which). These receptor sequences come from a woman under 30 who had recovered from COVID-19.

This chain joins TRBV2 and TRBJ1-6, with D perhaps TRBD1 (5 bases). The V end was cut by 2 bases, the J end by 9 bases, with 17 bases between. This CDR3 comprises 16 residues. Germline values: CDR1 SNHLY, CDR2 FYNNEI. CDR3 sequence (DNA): TGTGCCAGCAGTGAATCGGCAGGGAGGAATAGTTCACCCCTCCACTTT. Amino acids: CASSESAGRNSSPLHF.

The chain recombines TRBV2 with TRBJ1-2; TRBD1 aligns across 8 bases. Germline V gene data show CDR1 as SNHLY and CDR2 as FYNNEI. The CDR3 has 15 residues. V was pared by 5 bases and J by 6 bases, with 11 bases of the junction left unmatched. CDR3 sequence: CASSFQGQGGDGYTF. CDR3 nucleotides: TGTGCCAGCAGTTTCCAAGGACAGGGAGGGGATGGCTACACCTTC.